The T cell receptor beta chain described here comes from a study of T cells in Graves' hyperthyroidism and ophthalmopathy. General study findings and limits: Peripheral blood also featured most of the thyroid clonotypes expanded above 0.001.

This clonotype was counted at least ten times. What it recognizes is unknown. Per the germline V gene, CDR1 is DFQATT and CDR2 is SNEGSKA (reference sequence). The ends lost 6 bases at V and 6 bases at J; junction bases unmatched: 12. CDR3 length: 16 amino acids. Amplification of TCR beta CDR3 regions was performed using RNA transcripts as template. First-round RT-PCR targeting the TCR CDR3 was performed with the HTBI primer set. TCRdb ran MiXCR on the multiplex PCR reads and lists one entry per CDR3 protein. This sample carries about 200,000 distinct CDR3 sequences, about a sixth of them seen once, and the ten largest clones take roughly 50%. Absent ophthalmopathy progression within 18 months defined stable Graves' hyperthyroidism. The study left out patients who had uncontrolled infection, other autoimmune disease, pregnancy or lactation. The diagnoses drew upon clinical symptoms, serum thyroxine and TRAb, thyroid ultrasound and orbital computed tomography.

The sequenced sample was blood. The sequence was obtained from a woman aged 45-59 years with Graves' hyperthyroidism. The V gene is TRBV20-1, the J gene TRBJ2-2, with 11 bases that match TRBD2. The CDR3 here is CSALPLAGGIAGELFF. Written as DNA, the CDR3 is TGCAGTGCACTGCCCCTAGCGGGAGGTATTGCCGGGGAGCTGTTTTTT.